The text below deals with one TCR beta chain. This sample is drawn from a study of immune cell composition in non-small cell lung cancer. V was pared by 6 bases and J by 4 bases, with 10 bases between. Germline V gene lookup returns CDR1 MNHEY and CDR2 SVGAGI. This CDR3 has 13 residues. Here immunoSEQ multiplex PCR was the method, and the copy in TCRdb shows in-frame clones only, minus some. Among 3,500 to 4,500 clones listed, about 63% were seen once. Specimen: lung tumor tissue. The TCR sequence derives from a human donor with non-small cell lung cancer. V and J are TRBV6-5 and TRBJ2-1; D not resolved. CDR3 in DNA: TGTGCCAGCAGGCGACTCGGGTACAATGAGCAGTTCTTC. Its protein is CASRRLGYNEQFF.